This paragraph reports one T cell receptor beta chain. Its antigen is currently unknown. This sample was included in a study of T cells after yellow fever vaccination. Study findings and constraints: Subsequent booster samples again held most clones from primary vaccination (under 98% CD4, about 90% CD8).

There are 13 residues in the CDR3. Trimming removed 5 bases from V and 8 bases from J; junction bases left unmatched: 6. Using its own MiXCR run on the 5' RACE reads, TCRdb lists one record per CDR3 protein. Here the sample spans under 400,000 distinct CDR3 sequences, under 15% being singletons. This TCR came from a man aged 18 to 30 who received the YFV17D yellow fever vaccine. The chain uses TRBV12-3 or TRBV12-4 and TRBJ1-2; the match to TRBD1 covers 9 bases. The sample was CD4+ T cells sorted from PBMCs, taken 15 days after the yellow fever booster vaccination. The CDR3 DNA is TGTGCCAGCAGTACGGACAGGGGCTACGGCTACACCTTC. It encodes CASSTDRGYGYTF.